Listed below are T cell receptor beta chains from one sample, sequenced in a study of T cells after yellow fever vaccination. TCRdb itself ran the 5' RACE reads through MiXCR, one entry per CDR3 protein. The sample contains roughly 120,000 distinct CDR3 sequences, roughly 8.9% of which appear only once. This specimen consisted of CD8+ T cells sorted from PBMCs, obtained 45 days after the yellow fever booster vaccination. Receptors originate from a man under 40 who received the YFV17D yellow fever vaccine. CDR3s include the opening cysteine and the closing phenylalanine or tryptophan. Fields, in order: J gene, V gene, clone size, CDR3 length, D gene, CDR3 protein, CDR3 DNA. A D gene is named only where the DNA matches it firmly. Some rows mark clone size as missing; the rest say once, few, many or name a class of expanded clone.

TRBJ2-1 | TRBV5-1 | NA | 17 | TRBD2 | CASSCRDYHSINNEQFF | TGCGCCAGCAGCTGCCGGGACTACCACAGCATTAACAATGAGCAGTTCTTC
TRBJ2-7 | TRBV19 | NA | 15 | TRBD2 | CASSIVPSGTYEQYF | TGTGCCAGTAGTATCGTGCCTAGCGGAACCTACGAGCAGTACTTC
TRBJ2-7 | TRBV4-3 | many | 14 | NA | CASSPQAAHYEQYF | TGCGCCAGCAGCCCACAGGCGGCACACTACGAGCAGTACTTC
TRBJ2-7 | TRBV6-5 | many | 14 | NA | CASSYSGPGDEQYF | TGTGCCAGCAGTTACTCGGGACCTGGGGACGAGCAGTACTTC
TRBJ1-2 | TRBV29-1 | many | 15 | NA | CSVAGLVDSHYGYTF | TGCAGCGTGGCGGGTCTTGTCGACAGTCACTATGGCTACACCTTC
TRBJ2-6 | TRBV20-1 | many | 17 | NA | CSARLRENRAGANVLTF | TGCAGTGCTAGATTACGGGAGAATCGCGCTGGGGCCAACGTCCTGACTTTC
TRBJ2-7 | TRBV4-2 | many | 15 | TRBD1 | CASSAEQGAQNEQYF | TGTGCCAGCAGCGCGGAACAGGGGGCTCAAAACGAGCAGTACTTC
TRBJ2-6 | TRBV4-3 | many | 16 | TRBD1 | CASSQETGAGANVLTF | TGCGCCAGCAGCCAAGAAACAGGGGCAGGGGCCAACGTCCTGACTTTC
TRBJ1-1 | TRBV2 | many | 13 | NA | CASFAGAGTEAFF | TGTGCCAGCTTTGCAGGAGCAGGAACTGAAGCTTTCTTT
TRBJ2-1 | TRBV5-1 | many | 13 | NA | CASSGSRVNEQFF | TGCGCCAGCAGCGGGAGCAGGGTCAATGAGCAGTTCTTC
TRBJ2-1 | TRBV12-3/TRBV12-4 | many | 13 | NA | CASRGPNEVEQFF | TGTGCCAGCAGAGGCCCTAACGAGGTTGAGCAGTTCTTC
TRBJ2-7 | TRBV14 | few | 16 | NA | CASNSGPNWGAGEQYF | TGTGCCAGCAACTCCGGGCCAAACTGGGGTGCGGGCGAGCAGTACTTC
TRBJ2-5 | TRBV6-1 | many | 14 | TRBD1 | CASSLGQGEETQYF | TGTGCCAGCAGTCTCGGACAGGGGGAAGAGACCCAGTACTTC
TRBJ2-7 | TRBV15 | many | 12 | NA | CATSRDHYEQYF | TGTGCCACCAGCAGAGATCACTACGAGCAGTACTTC
TRBJ2-7 | TRBV7-9 | many | 16 | TRBD1 | CASSLPGQGLGYEQYF | TGTGCCAGCAGCTTACCGGGACAGGGACTGGGCTACGAGCAGTACTTC
TRBJ2-1 | TRBV10-3 | many | 16 | TRBD2 | CAISDPLAGGYGEQFF | TGTGCCATCAGTGACCCTCTAGCGGGGGGCTATGGTGAGCAGTTCTTC
TRBJ2-7 | TRBV7-2 | many | 15 | NA | CASSLEGQVTYEQYF | TGTGCCAGCAGCTTAGAAGGGCAGGTGACCTACGAGCAGTACTTC
TRBJ2-1 | TRBV18 | few | 15 | TRBD1 | CASSPGQGTYNEQFF | TGTGCCAGCTCACCCGGACAGGGCACCTACAATGAGCAGTTCTTC
TRBJ1-4 | TRBV7-8 | few | 19 | TRBD1 | CASSPAHRGKISTNEKLFF | TGTGCCAGCAGCCCCGCCCACAGGGGAAAAATATCAACTAATGAAAAACTGTTTTTT
TRBJ2-3 | TRBV20-1 | many | 16 | NA | CSASVVDSQLKDTQYF | TGCAGTGCTAGTGTCGTCGATAGCCAGCTGAAGGATACGCAGTATTTT
TRBJ2-7 | TRBV6-5 | many | 13 | NA | CASTAGQSYEQYF | TGTGCCAGCACGGCGGGACAGAGCTACGAGCAGTACTTC
TRBJ2-3 | TRBV10-3 | many | 17 | TRBD1 | CAISESFGDRGGDTQYF | TGTGCCATCAGTGAGTCATTCGGAGACAGGGGGGGAGATACGCAGTATTTT
TRBJ2-5 | TRBV12-3/TRBV12-4 | many | 15 | TRBD1 | CASSPRGQGLETQYF | TGTGCCAGCAGTCCTAGGGGACAGGGATTAGAGACCCAGTACTTC
TRBJ2-1 | TRBV29-1 | many | 17 | TRBD2 | CSVVGTSGLGENNEQFF | TGCAGCGTTGTAGGGACTAGCGGATTAGGAGAAAACAATGAGCAGTTCTTC
TRBJ2-1 | TRBV10-3 | many | 13 | NA | CAIQGEEYNEQFF | TGTGCCATCCAGGGGGAGGAGTACAATGAGCAGTTCTTC
TRBJ2-7 | TRBV7-8 | many | 12 | NA | CASSLLPHEQYF | TGTGCCAGCAGCTTACTTCCCCACGAGCAGTACTTC
TRBJ1-2 | TRBV6-5 | many | 14 | NA | CASSSRSGGYGYTF | TGTGCCAGCAGTTCCCGGTCAGGCGGCTATGGCTACACCTTC
TRBJ2-1 | TRBV12-3/TRBV12-4 | many | 16 | TRBD1 | CASSNAGTGILNEQFF | TGTGCCAGCAGTAACGCCGGGACAGGGATTCTCAATGAGCAGTTCTTC
TRBJ2-5 | TRBV4-1 | NA | 15 | NA | CASSLSGGQQETQYF | TGCGCCAGCAGCCTCTCCGGAGGACAGCAAGAGACCCAGTACTTC
TRBJ2-3 | TRBV20-1 | many | 10 | NA | CSVPGDTQYF | TGCAGTGTCCCCGGGGATACGCAGTATTTT
TRBJ2-3 | TRBV5-1 | many | 12 | NA | CASSLATDTQYF | TGTGCCAGCAGCCTCGCCACAGATACGCAGTATTTT
TRBJ2-1 | TRBV6-1 | few | 15 | NA | CASSPTAVTYNEQFF | TGTGCCAGCAGCCCTACGGCGGTGACCTACAATGAGCAGTTCTTC
TRBJ2-1 | TRBV20-1 | many | 15 | NA | CSARERGEAYNEQFF | TGCAGTGCTAGAGAGAGGGGGGAGGCCTACAATGAGCAGTTCTTC
TRBJ2-3 | TRBV7-9 | few | 16 | TRBD2 | CASSLGASGITDTQYF | TGTGCCAGCAGCTTAGGAGCTAGCGGGATCACAGATACGCAGTATTTT
TRBJ2-1 | TRBV2 | many | 15 | TRBD2 | CASSGSGSPYNEQFF | TGTGCCAGCAGTGGAAGCGGGAGCCCCTACAATGAGCAGTTCTTC
TRBJ2-1 | TRBV29-1 | many | 19 | TRBD2 | CSVAGTATSGRPLINEQFF | TGCAGCGTAGCCGGGACAGCTACTAGCGGGAGGCCTCTCATCAATGAGCAGTTCTTC
TRBJ2-1 | TRBV7-9 | many | 18 | NA | CASSFPTRETAAYNEQFF | TGTGCCAGCAGCTTTCCCACGAGGGAAACAGCTGCCTACAATGAGCAGTTCTTC
TRBJ1-2 | TRBV20-1 | few | 14 | TRBD1 | CSASKGQAIYGYTF | TGCAGTGCTTCTAAGGGACAGGCCATCTATGGCTACACCTTC